Below, one T cell receptor beta chain is given with its context. Its antigen is not identified. Study-level points and caveats: Larger-cohort validation covered only one TCR beta V-J rearrangement.

Germline CDR1 is KGHDR and CDR2 is SFDVKD. This CDR3 contains 12 residues. With V trimmed by 9 bases and J by 10 bases, 9 bases remained unmatched. Constant-region reverse primers amplified full-length variable regions, followed by semi-nested Nested Universal Primer A PCR. TCRdb re-called the 5' RACE reads with MiXCR, one entry per CDR3 protein. Of 50,000 to 65,000 distinct CDR3 sequences listed, 25% to 30% are singletons. Memory CD4+ cells were defined as CD4+CD45RO+CD25-. V is TRBV24-1 and J is TRBJ2-3, with 7 nucleotides matching TRBD2. Sequencing input: tumor-infiltrating memory CD4+ T cells sorted from the breast tumor. Subset in this sample: memory CD4+ T cells, CD4+CD45RO+CD25-. The sequence derives from a female donor with breast cancer. The CDR3 sequence is CATSQRDTAQYF. The CDR3 DNA sequence: TGTGCCACCTCCCAGCGGGATACAGCGCAGTATTTT.